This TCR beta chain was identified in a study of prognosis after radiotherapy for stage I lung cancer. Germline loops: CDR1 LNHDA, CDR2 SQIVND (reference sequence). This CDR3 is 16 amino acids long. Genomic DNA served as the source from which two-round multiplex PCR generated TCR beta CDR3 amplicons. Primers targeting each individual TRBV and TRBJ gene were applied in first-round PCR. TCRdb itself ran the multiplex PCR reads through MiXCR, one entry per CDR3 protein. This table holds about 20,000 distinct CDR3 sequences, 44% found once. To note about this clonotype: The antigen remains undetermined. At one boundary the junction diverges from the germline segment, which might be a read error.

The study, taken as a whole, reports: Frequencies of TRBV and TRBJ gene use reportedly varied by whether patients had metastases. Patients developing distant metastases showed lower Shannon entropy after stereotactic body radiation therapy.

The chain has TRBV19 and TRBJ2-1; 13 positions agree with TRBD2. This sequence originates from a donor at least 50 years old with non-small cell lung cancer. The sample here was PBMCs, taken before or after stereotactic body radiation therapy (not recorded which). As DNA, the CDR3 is TGTGCCAGTAGTGGACGACTAGCGGGAGGTGAGAATGAGCCGTTCTTC. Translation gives CASSGRLAGGENEPFF.